This TCR beta chain comes out of a study of cytotoxic CD8 clonotypes in ibrutinib-treated CLL. Genomic DNA (around 2 micrograms) was obtained from cryopreserved PBMCs for construction of TCR beta libraries. Study results and limitations: At ibrutinib response, clonality increased, and at progression it declined back toward baseline.

The assay was immunoSEQ multiplex PCR, and TCRdb's table has in-frame clones only and misses some. Seen here are roughly 28,000 clones, approximately 85% observed once, and the top ten hold about 7.6%. V was pared by 7 bases and J by 5 bases, with 15 bases between. Per germline, CDR1 LNHDA and CDR2 SQIVND (reference sequence). The CDR3 consists of 14 residues. Remarks on this clone: Its matching antigen is unknown.

This material consisted of PBMCs, taken after 24 months of ibrutinib treatment. This sequence joins TRBV19 and TRBJ2-1; D might be TRBD2 (6 bases). The clonotype originates from a human donor with chronic lymphocytic leukemia. CDR3 sequence reads: CASTNGDWNNEQFF. CDR3 DNA sequence: TGTGCCAGTACCAACGGGGACTGGAACAATGAGCAGTTCTTC.